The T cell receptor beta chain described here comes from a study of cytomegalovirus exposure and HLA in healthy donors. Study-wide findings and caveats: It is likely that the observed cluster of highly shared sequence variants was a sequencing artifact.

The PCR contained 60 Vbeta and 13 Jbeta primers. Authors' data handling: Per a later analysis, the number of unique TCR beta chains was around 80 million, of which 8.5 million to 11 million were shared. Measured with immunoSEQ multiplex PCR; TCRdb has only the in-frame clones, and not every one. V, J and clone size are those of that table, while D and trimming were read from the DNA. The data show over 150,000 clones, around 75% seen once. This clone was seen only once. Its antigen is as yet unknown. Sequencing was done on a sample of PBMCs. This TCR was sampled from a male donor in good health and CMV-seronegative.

The CDR3 DNA reads as TGTGGGTCGACGAGTAGGGGGAATTTCGCTGAAGCTTTCTTT. Protein product: CGSTSRGNFAEAFF. The V call is TRBV19, the J call TRBJ1-1; D may be TRBD1 (6 bases). The CDR3 extends over 14 amino acids. Germline V lookup: CDR1 LNHDA, CDR2 SQIVND (reference sequence).